This T cell receptor (beta chain) was sequenced for a study of T cells in Graves' hyperthyroidism and ophthalmopathy (dated by TCRdb to about 2019). Turning to the overall study: To identify distinguishing TCR V-J signatures, a discovery cohort of around 100 patients was used, comprising 43 with Graves' ophthalmopathy and approximately 58 with stable Graves' hyperthyroidism. Whether ophthalmopathy could be predicted prospectively was tested in an independent validation cohort made up of about 20 hyperthyroidism patients plus 17 patients who later progressed to ophthalmopathy. For training and testing, the 100 or so patients in the discovery cohort were randomly divided in a 7:3 ratio. In several Graves' hyperthyroidism patients, the study also compared T-cell repertoires from thyroid tissue with T-cell repertoires from blood. After blood sampling, hyperthyroidism patients were treated with methimazole at a starting dose of 30 mg daily, and ophthalmopathy patients were treated with high-dose intravenous methylprednisolone. According to the paper, TCR Vbeta CDR3 sequencing was carried out on about 140 peripheral blood samples, which came from 40 to 45 ophthalmopathy, approximately 78 hyperthyroidism and some 17 progressor patients. On the study overall, not on this receptor specifically: Sample size was not statistically predetermined, and investigators were not blinded to group allocation. A 13 V-J signature model separated ophthalmopathy from stable hyperthyroidism, with around 90% sensitivity and 81.08% specificity in cross-validation and 80%/75% in testing. Blood samples also contained most of the expanded thyroid clonotypes (frequency above 0.001), which suggests that blood repertoires may reflect thyroid immune responses. In validation, the model predicted progression to ophthalmopathy a median of around six months before onset, with approximately 68% sensitivity and 72.22% specificity.

Amplification of TCR beta CDR3 regions was carried out from RNA transcripts. The TCR CDR3 was subjected to a first round of RT-PCR using the HTBI primer set and the Qiagen OneStep RT-PCR kit. A second multiplex PCR round built the libraries, followed by size selection and purification. Libraries were sequenced paired-end with 100 bp reads on an Illumina HiSeq2000. In the paper's pipeline: Raw data were processed with SOAPnuke, discarding reads with adapters, uncalled bases, mean Phred below 15, or no exact constant-primer or identifier match. High-quality paired reads were merged using COPE v1.2.5, and each unique nucleotide sequence was defined as a clonotype. MiTCR v1.1 was used to align the clonotypes against IMGT TRBV, TRBD and TRBJ reference segments. The analysis was restricted to V-J combinations with a frequency above 0.0001, which together covered roughly 99% of the repertoires. The TCS score was defined as F50 (clonal expansion) divided by E x V (chaos), with BLOSUM62-based TCRdist calculated between CDR3 peptides within each V-J. Welch's t-statistics and random forest reduced fewer than 550 V-J features to under 15, which were used in a naive Bayes classifier (R e1071). In-frame beta chains were kept once TCRdb had trimmed the public reads at Q25 with fastp and called clones with MiXCR. A single entry per CDR3 protein holds the most common genes and DNA from its merged rows. It is TCRdb's table, rather than the study itself, that gives the V and J calls and clone size. The sample data list under 700,000 distinct CDR3 sequences, and around 46% of these were observed just once. The ten largest account for 8.2% of the sample.

Deletion took 0 bases off V and 3 bases off J, with a span of 8 bases between the germline ends. For CDR1 and CDR2, the germline V gene lists MNHNS and SASEGT. Measured from the cysteine to the phenylalanine, the CDR3 is 14 residues long. CDR3 DNA only is kept here, 42 bases in frame from base 1. A patient counted as having stable Graves' hyperthyroidism if no progression to ophthalmopathy occurred over 18 months of follow-up. Hyperthyroidism patients were newly diagnosed, with disease duration under 2 months, and aged 18 to 65 years. The study excluded patients with uncontrolled infections, other autoimmune diseases, pregnancy or lactation. Clinical symptoms, serum thyroxine and TRAb, thyroid ultrasound, and orbital computed tomography formed the basis for the diagnoses. Total RNA was extracted with Trizol reagent, and quality was checked on an Agilent 2100 Bioanalyzer. This clonotype was observed at least ten times. The clone's antigen remains unknown. It has no much larger one-base neighbor in the sample; base qualities were not kept.

This receptor was taken from a woman under 30 with Graves' hyperthyroidism. Donor details come from another sample of the same person, matched by shared clones. The rearranged chain carries TRBV6-1 and TRBJ1-2; the D gene lacks a confident call. Sequencing input: peripheral blood or thyroid tissue (not recorded which). The CDR3 has the sequence CASSEARGHYGYTF. The nucleotide sequence is TGTGCCAGCAGTGAAGCGCGTGGACACTATGGCTACACCTTC.